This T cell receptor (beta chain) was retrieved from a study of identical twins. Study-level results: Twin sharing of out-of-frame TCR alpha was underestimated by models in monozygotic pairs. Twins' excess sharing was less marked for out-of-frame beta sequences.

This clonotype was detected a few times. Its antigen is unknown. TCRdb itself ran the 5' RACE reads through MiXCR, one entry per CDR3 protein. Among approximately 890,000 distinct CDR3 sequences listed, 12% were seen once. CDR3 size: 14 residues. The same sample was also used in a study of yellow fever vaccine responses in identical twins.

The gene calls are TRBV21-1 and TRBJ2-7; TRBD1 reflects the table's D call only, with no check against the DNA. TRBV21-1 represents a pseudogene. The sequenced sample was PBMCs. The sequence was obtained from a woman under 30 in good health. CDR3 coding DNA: TGTGCCAGCAGTCCCGGGCCAGGGCCCTACGAGCAGTACTTC. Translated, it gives CASSPGPGPYEQYF.